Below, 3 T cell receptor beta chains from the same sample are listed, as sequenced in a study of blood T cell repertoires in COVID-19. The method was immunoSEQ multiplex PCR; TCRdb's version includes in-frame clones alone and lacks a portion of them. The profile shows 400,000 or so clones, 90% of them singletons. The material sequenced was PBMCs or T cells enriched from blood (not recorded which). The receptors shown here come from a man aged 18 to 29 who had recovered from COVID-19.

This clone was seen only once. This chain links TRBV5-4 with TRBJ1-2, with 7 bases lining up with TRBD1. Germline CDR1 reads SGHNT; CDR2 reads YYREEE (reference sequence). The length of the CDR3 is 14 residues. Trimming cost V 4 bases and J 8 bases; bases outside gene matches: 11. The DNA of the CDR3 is TGTGCCAGCAGCGGACAAGCGACAGGGTTGGGCTACACCTTC. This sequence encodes CASSGQATGLGYTF.

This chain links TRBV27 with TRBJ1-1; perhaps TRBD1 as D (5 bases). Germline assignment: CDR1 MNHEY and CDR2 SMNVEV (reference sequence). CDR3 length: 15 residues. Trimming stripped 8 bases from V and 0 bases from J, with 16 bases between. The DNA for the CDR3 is TGTGCCAGCCTTAAGGGGCGGGGCCTGAACACTGAAGCTTTCTTT. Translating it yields CASLKGRGLNTEAFF.

DNA for the CDR3: TGTGCCAGCAGTTTTGCTATATCTGGGGCCAACGTCCTGACTTTC. It codes for CASSFAISGANVLTF. This sequence joins TRBV28 and TRBJ2-6; D gene unclear. CDR1 MDHEN and CDR2 SYDVKM come from the germline V gene. Trimming took 3 bases from V and 1 from J, leaving 7 bases between them. This CDR3 is built from 15 residues.